This passage covers 27 T cell receptor beta chains from one sample sequenced in a study of blood T cell repertoires in COVID-19. Assay: immunoSEQ multiplex PCR; the TCRdb copy retains only in-frame clones and omits some. This sample has about 210,000 clones, with 84% found just once. The sequencing sample was made of peripheral blood. Source of these receptors: a woman aged 50 to 65 with active or convalescent COVID-19.

The sample holds one count of this clone. This chain connects TRBV24-1 to TRBJ2-3; D might be TRBD2 (6 bases). The germline V gene encodes CDR1 KGHDR and CDR2 SFDVKD. V was pared by 9 bases and J by 8 bases, with 20 bases between. The CDR3 spans 14 residues. CDR3 in amino acids: CATSSDKHGGTQYF. CDR3 DNA sequence: TGTGCCACCTCTAGCGACAAGCACGGGGGTACGCAGTATTTT.

The CDR3 sequence is CAISERLAGLVHYEQYF. In nucleotides, the CDR3 is TGTGCCATCAGTGAGAGGCTAGCGGGTCTCGTCCACTACGAGCAGTACTTC. The chain uses TRBV10-3 and TRBJ2-7; TRBD2 matches 8 bases. This CDR3 is 17 amino acids long. V lost 2 bases to trimming and J lost 3 bases; unmatched junction nucleotides: 12. In germline, CDR1 is ENHRY, CDR2 SYGVKD.

The V and J genes are TRBV18 and TRBJ2-5, with D possibly being TRBD2 (6 bases). Looked up from germline, CDR1 is KGHSH and CDR2 is LQKENI. Trimming removed 6 bases at V and 5 bases at J, with 13 bases between. This CDR3 region has 13 residues. CDR3 in DNA: TGTGCCAGCTCCTTGCACAGCGGGGAGACCCAGTACTTC. Translated: CASSLHSGETQYF.

The J gene is TRBJ2-6, the V gene TRBV9; D is possibly TRBD1 (5 bases). The length of the CDR3 is 17 residues. V gave up 2 bases and J gave up 1 base, with 13 bases separating them. Germline V gene lookup returns CDR1 SGDLS and CDR2 YYNGEE. This CDR3 reads CASSVTRGGSGANVLTF. CDR3 sequence (DNA): TGTGCCAGCAGCGTGACAAGGGGTGGGTCTGGGGCCAACGTCCTGACTTTC. The complete variable domain, with remaining parts taken from reference TRBV9 and TRBJ2-6, reads DSGVTQTPKHLITATGQRVTLRCSPRSGDLSVYWYQQSLDQGLQFLIQYYNGEERAKGNILERFSAQQFPDLHSELNLSSLELGDSALYFCASSVTRGGSGANVLTFGAGSRLTVL.

The chain joins TRBV5-1 to TRBJ1-4, with no clear D. The CDR3 runs to 14 residues. V was cut by 0 bases and J by 3 bases, with 6 bases left in between. Germline V CDR1 and CDR2: SGHRS, YFSETQ. The CDR3 region is CASSLGGSNEKLFF. The CDR3 DNA reads TGCGCCAGCAGCTTGGGAGGATCTAATGAAAAACTGTTTTTT. Full variable domain (rest looked up from reference TRBV5-1 and TRBJ1-4): KAGVTQTPRYLIKTRGQQVTLSCSPISGHRSVSWYQQTPGQGLQFLFEYFSETQRNKGNFPGRFSGRQFSNSRSEMNVSTLELGDSALYLCASSLGGSNEKLFFGSGTQLSVL.

V gene TRBV4-1 combines with J gene TRBJ2-5, with 12 positions matching TRBD2. The CDR3 is 17 residues long. Germline V gene lookup returns CDR1 MGHRA and CDR2 YSYEKL. The junction had 8 bases not matched to a gene; V was cut back by 1 base and J by 5 bases. CDR3 sequence reads: CASSQAWLAGGQETQYF. CDR3 nucleotide sequence: TGCGCCAGCAGCCAAGCCTGGCTAGCGGGGGGGCAGGAGACCCAGTACTTC.

The genes are TRBV13 and TRBJ1-4; D ambiguous. Looked up from germline, CDR1 is PRHDT and CDR2 is FYEKMQ (reference sequence). V lost 5 bases and J lost 3, with 13 bases in between. The CDR3 has 15 residues. DNA for the CDR3: TGTGCCAGCAGCCCACGGTTCTCGGCTAATGAAAAACTGTTTTTT. Translated, it gives CASSPRFSANEKLFF.

CDR3 in DNA: TGCGCCAGCAGCTTACGACAGACGACCTACGAGCAGTACTTC. Translating gives CASSLRQTTYEQYF. V usage is TRBV5-1 and J usage is TRBJ2-7; TRBD1 is a possible D gene (5 bases). The V gene lost 2 bases and the J gene lost 2 bases, with 11 bases spanning the gap. CDR1 is SGHRS and CDR2 is YFSETQ in the germline V gene. CDR3 size: 14 residues.

The chain carries TRBV7-9 and TRBJ1-3; 8 bases are shared with TRBD1. The trim removed 5 bases at V and 3 bases at J, leaving 6 bases unmatched. In germline, CDR1 is SEHNR, CDR2 FQNEAQ (reference sequence). This CDR3 has 15 residues. CDR3: CASSQARGLGNTIYF. CDR3 DNA: TGTGCCAGCAGCCAAGCCAGGGGGCTTGGAAACACCATATATTTT.

The chain couples TRBV19 to TRBJ1-6; TRBD1 agrees at 7 bases. Germline V gene sequence: CDR1 LNHDA, CDR2 SQIVND (reference sequence). CDR3 length: 16 residues. Trimming removed 6 bases from V and 7 bases from J; junction bases left unmatched: 12. The CDR3 loop reads CASSLLLQGSNSPLHF. Here the CDR3 DNA reads TGTGCCAGTAGCCTTTTGTTACAGGGGTCCAATTCACCCCTCCACTTT.

The chain is built from TRBV28 and TRBJ1-4; TRBD1 aligns across 8 bases. The ends lost 8 bases at V and 8 bases at J; junction bases unmatched: 7. Germline CDR1 and CDR2: MDHEN and SYDVKM. CDR3 length: 13 amino acids. CDR3 loop: CASRDRGKEKLFF. CDR3 DNA: TGTGCCAGCCGCGACAGGGGAAAGGAAAAACTGTTTTTT. Full variable domain (rest looked up from reference TRBV28 and TRBJ1-4): DVKVTQSSRYLVKRTGEKVFLECVQDMDHENMFWYRQDPGLGLRLIYFSYDVKMKEKGDIPEGYSVSREKKERFSLILESASTNQTSMYLCASRDRGKEKLFFGSGTQLSVL.

This clone was detected a few times. The J gene is TRBJ1-1, the V gene TRBV30; 10 nucleotides match TRBD1. Looked up from germline, CDR1 is GTSNPN and CDR2 is SVGIG (reference sequence). Trimming took 4 bases from V and 5 from J; bases not matched to a gene: 7. The CDR3 runs 14 residues. DNA of the CDR3: TGTGCCTGGAACCAGGACAGGGGGGTGACTGAAGCTTTCTTT. Its translation is CAWNQDRGVTEAFF.

The V and J genes are TRBV12-5 and TRBJ1-4; D is uncertain. CDR1 and CDR2 from the germline V gene are LGHNT and FRNRAP. V lost 7 bases to trimming and J lost 4 bases, with 13 bases between them. The CDR3 sequence is 14 residues long. The CDR3 loop reads CASAPSAGNEKLFF. The CDR3 region has the DNA TGTGCTAGTGCCCCGAGTGCGGGTAATGAAAAACTGTTTTTT.

This sequence joins TRBV5-6 and TRBJ1-5; tentatively, D is TRBD1 (5 bases). Germline loops: CDR1 SGHDT, CDR2 YYEEEE. V lost 0 bases, J lost 7 bases, and 14 bases lay in between. The CDR3 has 15 residues. The CDR3 bases are TGTGCCAGCAGCTTGGGAAGGCACGGGGGGCAGCCCCAGCATTTT. It yields the protein CASSLGRHGGQPQHF. Supplemented by reference TRBV5-6 and TRBJ1-5, the full variable domain reads DAGVTQSPTHLIKTRGQQVTLRCSPKSGHDTVSWYQQALGQGPQFIFQYYEEEERQRGNFPDRFSGHQFPNYSSELNVNALLLGDSALYLCASSLGRHGGQPQHFGDGTRLSIL.

The chain recombines TRBV11-1 with TRBJ2-2, with 9 bases matching TRBD1. The germline gives CDR1 SGHAT, CDR2 FQDESV (reference sequence). The V segment lost 5 bases and the J segment 2 bases; nucleotides outside the gene matches: 3. This CDR3 has 15 amino acids. This chain's CDR3 is CASSKGQGNTGELFF. The DNA of the CDR3 is TGTGCCAGCAGCAAGGGACAGGGAAACACCGGGGAGCTGTTTTTT.

A single count supports this clone. The chain is built from TRBV27 and TRBJ1-4; 7 bases align to TRBD1. The junction had 6 bases not matched to a gene; V was cut back by 5 bases and J by 3 bases. CDR1 is MNHEY, CDR2 SMNVEV, per germline (reference sequence). This CDR3 has 15 amino acids. The CDR3 reads CASSTRTGSNEKLFF. For the CDR3, the DNA is TGTGCCAGCAGTACGCGGACAGGTTCTAATGAAAAACTGTTTTTT. Combining the CDR3 with reference TRBV27 and TRBJ1-4 gives the whole variable domain EAQVTQNPRYLITVTGKKLTVTCSQNMNHEYMSWYRQDPGLGLRQIYYSMNVEVTDKGDVPEGYKVSRKEKRNFPLILESPSPNQTSLYFCASSTRTGSNEKLFFGSGTQLSVL.

The chain employs TRBV30 and TRBJ2-3, with a weak D call TRBD2 (6 bases). Germline values: CDR1 GTSNPN, CDR2 SVGIG (reference sequence). The CDR3 has 13 residues. Trimming removed 5 bases at V and 4 bases at J, with 13 bases between. CDR3 in amino acids: CAWVSGRADTQYF. CDR3 nucleotide sequence: TGTGCCTGGGTTAGCGGTCGGGCAGATACGCAGTATTTT.

This chain uses TRBV9 with TRBJ1-1; D unclear. The length of the CDR3 is 18 residues. Trimming cost V 4 bases and J 0 bases, with 22 bases left between them. Germline V gives CDR1 SGDLS, CDR2 YYNGEE. The CDR3 region has the DNA TGTGCCAGCAGCCATGATATCGGGGAAGGGATCCTGAACACTGAAGCTTTCTTT. It yields the protein CASSHDIGEGILNTEAFF.

This clone occurred once. V and J are TRBV7-9 and TRBJ2-3, with TRBD2 identical over 8 bases. The trim removed 1 base at V and 4 bases at J, leaving 7 bases unmatched. Looked up from germline, CDR1 is SEHNR and CDR2 is FQNEAQ (reference sequence). This CDR3 region has 16 residues. DNA of the CDR3: TGTGCCAGCAGCTTAGGATTAGCGGGGCCTGCAGATACGCAGTATTTT. Residues: CASSLGLAGPADTQYF.

V is TRBV6-5 and J is TRBJ1-1; TRBD1 is a possible D gene (6 bases). The CDR3 totals 12 residues. V gave up 6 bases and J gave up 11 bases, with 16 bases separating them. Germline V gene data show CDR1 as MNHEY and CDR2 as SVGAGI. Here the CDR3 reads CASSRSGVVAFF. CDR3 bases: TGTGCCAGCAGCCGATCAGGGGTGGTGGCTTTCTTT.

V is TRBV6-1 and J is TRBJ2-7; 7 positions agree with TRBD2. This CDR3 is built from 14 residues. CDR1 MNHNS and CDR2 SASEGT come from the germline V gene. Trimming removed 2 bases from V and 1 base from J; junction bases left unmatched: 2. The CDR3 protein is CASSELAASYEQYF. The DNA for the CDR3 is TGTGCCAGCAGTGAACTAGCGGCGTCCTACGAGCAGTACTTC.

The chain has TRBV20-1 and TRBJ1-5, with D maybe TRBD1 (5 bases). Germline V gives CDR1 DFQATT, CDR2 SNEGSKA (reference sequence). Trimming cost V 3 bases and J 2 bases, with 11 bases left between them. The CDR3 is made up of 14 amino acids. The CDR3 DNA follows: TGCAGTGCTAGTCGGGGGGAGGGCAATCAGCCCCAGCATTTT. Translating it yields CSASRGEGNQPQHF.

In DNA form, the CDR3 reads TGTGCCAGCAGGGCACAGGCGCCAGGAAACACCATATATTTT. Its protein product is CASRAQAPGNTIYF. The V and J genes are TRBV2 and TRBJ1-3; perhaps TRBD1 as D (5 bases). The ends were cut back, 6 bases at V and 4 bases at J, with 13 bases in the middle. The CDR3 is made up of 14 amino acids. The germline V gene has CDR1 SNHLY and CDR2 FYNNEI.

The chain links TRBV27 to TRBJ1-2, with D uncertain. Trimming shortened V by 6 bases and J by 6 bases, and 11 bases separated the two germline ends. The length of the CDR3 is 12 residues. Germline CDR1 MNHEY, CDR2 SMNVEV (reference sequence). CDR3: CASRDGKDGYTF. CDR3 in DNA: TGTGCCAGCAGGGACGGGAAGGATGGCTACACCTTC.

Remarks on this clone: The same CDR3 is also encoded by other DNA sequences in this sample. The V call is TRBV6-5, the J call TRBJ1-5; maybe TRBD1 (5 bases). CDR3 length equals 14 residues. CDR1 MNHEY and CDR2 SVGAGI come from the germline V gene. Trimming cost V 0 bases and J 2 bases, with 5 bases left between them. The CDR3 coding sequence is TGTGCCAGCAGTTACTCAGGGGGCAATCAGCCCCAGCATTTT. This sequence encodes CASSYSGGNQPQHF.

In the case of this clone: The junction differs from germline at one of its ends, possibly a read error. The chain couples TRBV6-1 to TRBJ1-5; tentative D call: TRBD1 (6 bases). The CDR3 has 17 residues. The germline CDR1 and CDR2 sequences are MNHNS and SASEGT. The CDR3 DNA is TGTGCCAGCTGTGAACTCCGGGACACCTTAATACGTCAGCCCCAGCATTTT. This sequence encodes CASCELRDTLIRQPQHF.

V usage is TRBV5-6 and J usage is TRBJ1-2, with 9 bases fitting TRBD1. CDR1 is SGHDT and CDR2 is YYEEEE in the germline V gene. The length of the CDR3 is 15 residues. V lost 0 bases to trimming and J lost 5 bases; unmatched junction nucleotides: 5. The CDR3 DNA follows: TGTGCCAGCAGCTTGGGACAGGGGGAAGGATATGGCTACACCTTC. Translated: CASSLGQGEGYGYTF.